Listed below are T cell receptor beta chains from one sample, sequenced in a study of blood T cell repertoires in COVID-19. The method was immunoSEQ multiplex PCR; TCRdb's version includes in-frame clones alone and lacks a portion of them. There are 120,000 or so clones in the sample; roughly 90% occur only once, and approximately 3.5% lies in the top ten. The material sequenced was peripheral blood. The receptor source for this set is a man over 45 with active COVID-19. Both conserved end residues are part of each CDR3. The D gene is left open where the match is weak. The size field is filled for only some rows; it gives once, few, many or a size class.

d_gene: NA; abundance: once; j_gene: TRBJ2-1; v_gene: TRBV29-1; CDR3aa: CSVPKEDNNEQFF; CDR3nt: TGCAGCGTTCCCAAGGAGGATAACAATGAGCAGTTCTTC
d_gene: TRBD1; abundance: NA; j_gene: TRBJ1-1; v_gene: TRBV9; CDR3aa: CASSVGDRAYTEAFF; CDR3nt: TGTGCCAGCAGCGTAGGGGACAGGGCCTACACTGAAGCTTTCTTT
d_gene: TRBD1; abundance: NA; j_gene: TRBJ2-7; v_gene: TRBV3-1/TRBV3-2; CDR3aa: CASSHRDRVNEQYF; CDR3nt: TGTGCCAGCAGCCACCGGGACAGGGTCAACGAGCAGTACTTC
d_gene: NA; abundance: once; j_gene: TRBJ2-7; v_gene: TRBV15; CDR3aa: CATSRGVSYEQYF; CDR3nt: TGTGCCACCAGCAGAGGTGTATCCTACGAGCAGTACTTC
d_gene: NA; abundance: NA; j_gene: TRBJ1-4; v_gene: TRBV7-9; CDR3aa: CASSGTSEVMGFGKLFF; CDR3nt: TGTGCCAGCAGCGGTACCTCGGAGGTGATGGGATTTGGAAAACTGTTTTTT
d_gene: NA; abundance: NA; j_gene: TRBJ1-1; v_gene: TRBV9; CDR3aa: CASSLGGAGNTEAFF; CDR3nt: TGTGCCAGCAGCCTCGGGGGGGCGGGCAACACTGAAGCTTTCTTT
d_gene: NA; abundance: NA; j_gene: TRBJ1-2; v_gene: TRBV3-1/TRBV3-2; CDR3aa: CASSQVLFGGLSGFDGYTF; CDR3nt: TGTGCCAGCAGCCAAGTCTTGTTTGGGGGCCTCTCGGGGTTCGATGGCTACACCTTC
d_gene: TRBD2; abundance: once; j_gene: TRBJ2-5; v_gene: TRBV3-1/TRBV3-2; CDR3aa: CASSQEKRGGQETQYF; CDR3nt: TGTGCCAGCAGCCAAGAGAAGCGGGGGGGTCAAGAGACCCAGTACTTC
d_gene: TRBD2; abundance: NA; j_gene: TRBJ2-1; v_gene: TRBV9; CDR3aa: CASSASGTSGRASYNEQFF; CDR3nt: TGTGCCAGCAGCGCCTCCGGGACTAGCGGGAGGGCCTCCTACAATGAGCAGTTCTTC
d_gene: TRBD1; abundance: NA; j_gene: TRBJ1-5; v_gene: TRBV2; CDR3aa: CASSRQGDSNQPQHF; CDR3nt: TGTGCCAGCAGCCGACAGGGGGATAGCAATCAGCCCCAGCATTTT
d_gene: NA; abundance: NA; j_gene: TRBJ2-1; v_gene: TRBV5-4; CDR3aa: CASSPGNEQFF; CDR3nt: TGTGCCAGCAGCCCAGGAAATGAGCAGTTCTTC
d_gene: NA; abundance: NA; j_gene: TRBJ2-5; v_gene: TRBV28; CDR3aa: CASSRMTEQETQYF; CDR3nt: TGTGCCAGCAGCCGGATGACAGAACAAGAGACCCAGTACTTC
d_gene: TRBD1; abundance: NA; j_gene: TRBJ1-1; v_gene: TRBV25-1; CDR3aa: CASRPWDRPYTEAFF; CDR3nt: TGTGCCAGCAGGCCCTGGGACAGGCCATACACTGAAGCTTTCTTT
d_gene: TRBD2; abundance: NA; j_gene: TRBJ2-1; v_gene: TRBV27; CDR3aa: CASSLRTSGSNYNEQFF; CDR3nt: TGTGCCAGCAGTTTGCGGACTAGCGGGAGCAATTACAATGAGCAGTTCTTC
d_gene: TRBD2; abundance: NA; j_gene: TRBJ2-2; v_gene: TRBV11-3; CDR3aa: CASSSNLAGGGTGELFF; CDR3nt: TGTGCCAGCAGCTCGAACTTAGCGGGAGGTGGGACCGGGGAGCTGTTTTTT
d_gene: TRBD1; abundance: NA; j_gene: TRBJ1-2; v_gene: TRBV19; CDR3aa: CASNDRDYGYTF; CDR3nt: TGTGCCAGTAATGACAGGGACTATGGCTACACCTTC
d_gene: NA; abundance: NA; j_gene: TRBJ2-3; v_gene: TRBV3-1/TRBV3-2; CDR3aa: CASSLAGTDTQYF; CDR3nt: TGTGCCAGCAGCCTTGCGGGGACAGATACGCAGTATTTT
d_gene: NA; abundance: NA; j_gene: TRBJ1-5; v_gene: TRBV5-8; CDR3aa: CASSTDTRDKQPQHF; CDR3nt: TGTGCCAGCAGCACGGACACCAGGGATAAGCAGCCCCAGCATTTT
d_gene: NA; abundance: NA; j_gene: TRBJ2-7; v_gene: TRBV7-3; CDR3aa: CASSLQGRGLDEQYF; CDR3nt: TGTGCCAGCAGCTTACAGGGGCGCGGGTTAGACGAGCAGTACTTC
d_gene: NA; abundance: NA; j_gene: TRBJ1-2; v_gene: TRBV6-1; CDR3aa: CASSERWAGTPTLWGYTF; CDR3nt: TGTGCCAGCAGTGAACGGTGGGCAGGCACTCCAACCCTATGGGGCTACACCTTC
d_gene: NA; abundance: NA; j_gene: TRBJ1-6; v_gene: TRBV28; CDR3aa: CASSPGAGNLHF; CDR3nt: TGTGCCAGCAGCCCCGGGGCGGGGAACCTCCACTTT
d_gene: TRBD1; abundance: NA; j_gene: TRBJ2-4; v_gene: TRBV7-8; CDR3aa: CASSSGTGSAKNIQYF; CDR3nt: TGTGCCAGCAGCTCCGGGACAGGGTCCGCCAAAAACATTCAGTACTTC
d_gene: NA; abundance: NA; j_gene: TRBJ2-5; v_gene: TRBV15; CDR3aa: CATSRAGQETQYF; CDR3nt: TGTGCCACCAGCAGAGCGGGTCAAGAGACCCAGTACTTC
d_gene: TRBD2; abundance: once; j_gene: TRBJ2-2; v_gene: TRBV7-3; CDR3aa: CASSLTSGGNTGELFF; CDR3nt: TGTGCCAGCAGCTTGACTAGCGGGGGCAACACCGGGGAGCTGTTTTTT
d_gene: NA; abundance: NA; j_gene: TRBJ1-1; v_gene: TRBV19; CDR3aa: CASTPDGRRAEAFF; CDR3nt: TGTGCCAGTACTCCGGACGGACGGAGGGCTGAAGCTTTCTTT
d_gene: NA; abundance: NA; j_gene: TRBJ1-5; v_gene: TRBV12-3/TRBV12-4; CDR3aa: CASSLGGGQPQHF; CDR3nt: TGTGCCAGCAGTTTAGGGGGGGGTCAGCCCCAGCATTTT
d_gene: NA; abundance: NA; j_gene: TRBJ2-3; v_gene: TRBV9; CDR3aa: CASSAPNEDTQYF; CDR3nt: TGTGCCAGCAGCGCCCCGAACGAGGATACGCAGTATTTT
d_gene: NA; abundance: NA; j_gene: TRBJ2-7; v_gene: TRBV5-1; CDR3aa: CASSSQSQGLSEQYF; CDR3nt: TGCGCCAGCAGCTCGCAGTCTCAGGGGCTGAGCGAGCAGTACTTC
d_gene: TRBD1; abundance: NA; j_gene: TRBJ1-1; v_gene: TRBV19; CDR3aa: CASSVGQGTTEAFF; CDR3nt: TGTGCCAGTAGTGTGGGACAGGGGACCACTGAAGCTTTCTTT
d_gene: NA; abundance: NA; j_gene: TRBJ2-7; v_gene: TRBV5-7; CDR3aa: CASSLGTHATYEQYF; CDR3nt: TGTGCCAGCAGCTTGGGGACACATGCTACCTACGAGCAGTACTTC
d_gene: NA; abundance: few; j_gene: TRBJ1-2; v_gene: TRBV7-2; CDR3aa: CASSLHGTEGGYTF; CDR3nt: TGTGCCAGCAGCTTACACGGTACAGAGGGTGGCTACACCTTC
d_gene: NA; abundance: NA; j_gene: TRBJ1-6; v_gene: TRBV5-8; CDR3aa: CASSSTGSYNSPLHF; CDR3nt: TGTGCCAGCAGCTCGACAGGATCCTATAATTCACCCCTCCACTTT
d_gene: NA; abundance: few; j_gene: TRBJ2-1; v_gene: TRBV9; CDR3aa: CASSETLSSYNEQFF; CDR3nt: TGTGCCAGCAGCGAAACTTTGAGCTCCTACAATGAGCAGTTCTTC
d_gene: TRBD1; abundance: NA; j_gene: TRBJ1-1; v_gene: TRBV5-1; CDR3aa: CASSRTGNGNTEAFF; CDR3nt: TGCGCCAGCAGCAGGACAGGGAATGGGAACACTGAAGCTTTCTTT
d_gene: TRBD1; abundance: NA; j_gene: TRBJ2-7; v_gene: TRBV18; CDR3aa: CASSPGQGTYEQYF; CDR3nt: TGTGCCAGCTCACCCGGACAGGGGACCTACGAGCAGTACTTC
d_gene: NA; abundance: NA; j_gene: TRBJ2-6; v_gene: TRBV2; CDR3aa: CASSEQGPGANVLTF; CDR3nt: TGTGCCAGCAGTGAACAGGGCCCCGGGGCCAACGTCCTGACTTTC
d_gene: NA; abundance: NA; j_gene: TRBJ1-3; v_gene: TRBV11-2; CDR3aa: CASSLTDSNSGNTIYF; CDR3nt: TGTGCCAGCAGCTTAACGGACAGTAACTCTGGAAACACCATATATTTT
d_gene: TRBD2; abundance: NA; j_gene: TRBJ2-1; v_gene: TRBV18; CDR3aa: CASAPGSGRINEQFF; CDR3nt: TGTGCCAGCGCCCCGGGGAGCGGGAGGATCAATGAGCAGTTCTTC
d_gene: TRBD2; abundance: NA; j_gene: TRBJ2-5; v_gene: TRBV5-6; CDR3aa: CASSLGGGRGGGQYF; CDR3nt: TGTGCCAGCAGCTTGGGCGGCGGCCGCGGGGGTGGTCAGTACTTC
d_gene: TRBD1; abundance: NA; j_gene: TRBJ2-1; v_gene: TRBV19; CDR3aa: CASSIEISGTGESDGVGVDEQFF; CDR3nt: TGTGCCAGTAGTATAGAAATCTCCGGGACAGGGGAATCGGATGGGGTCGGTGTCGATGAGCAGTTCTTC
d_gene: TRBD1; abundance: NA; j_gene: TRBJ1-2; v_gene: TRBV7-2; CDR3aa: CASSLVRGTGAYGYTF; CDR3nt: TGTGCCAGCAGCTTAGTTCGTGGGACAGGGGCCTATGGCTACACCTTC
d_gene: TRBD1; abundance: NA; j_gene: TRBJ2-1; v_gene: TRBV5-4; CDR3aa: CASSVDRGVFNEQFF; CDR3nt: TGTGCCAGCAGCGTGGACAGGGGAGTTTTCAATGAGCAGTTCTTC
d_gene: NA; abundance: NA; j_gene: TRBJ1-1; v_gene: TRBV18; CDR3aa: CASSPVGFDIRTEAFF; CDR3nt: TGTGCCAGCTCACCGGTGGGCTTCGACATCCGCACTGAAGCTTTCTTT